The table lists the clone carrying this T cell receptor beta chain with many counts. The data are from a study of regulatory T cells in long-lasting Graves disease. The CDR3 loop spans 15 amino acids. V was clipped by 3 bases and J by 6 bases, with 17 bases between them. The germline gives CDR1 SGHAT, CDR2 FQNNGV. Time point in this sample: newly diagnosed GD, antithyroid drugs for less than 3 months. The TCR library used RNA extracted from PBMCs. Peripheral blood, at 8 to 9.5 milliliters, went into EDTA tubes. Arm-PCR of CDR3 regions and iRepertoire HTBI primers were used to build TCR beta libraries. TCRdb processed the multiplex PCR reads anew with MiXCR; each CDR3 protein has one entry. The data contain hundreds of thousands of distinct CDR3 sequences, under 20% of them singletons.

The sequencing here drew on peripheral blood mononuclear cells (PBMCs), taken at new diagnosis, from a patient treated with antithyroid drugs. This chain links TRBV11-2 with TRBJ1-1; no firm D call. This sequence was found in a female donor with Graves disease. This CDR3 is CASSFQDLPDPEAFF. The CDR3 coding sequence is TGTGCCAGCAGCTTCCAGGACTTACCTGACCCTGAAGCTTTCTTT. Looking up the rest from reference TRBV11-2 and TRBJ1-1 gives the full variable domain: EAGVAQSPRYKIIEKRQSVAFWCNPISGHATLYWYQQILGQGPKLLIQFQNNGVVDDSQLPKDRFSAERLKGVDSTLKIQPAKLEDSAVYLCASSFQDLPDPEAFFGQGTRLTVV.